The 2 T cell receptor beta chains given below trace back to one sample, sequenced in a study of shared clonotypes between healthy human individuals. Naive-designated CD8 cells lacked CD45RO, were positively enriched for CCR7, and omitted terminally differentiated effector memory CD45RA+ cells. TCRdb's table, derived via immunoSEQ multiplex PCR, lists solely in-frame clones and lacks some. The profile shows over 750,000 clones, 95% to 97% of them singletons. Sequenced sample: naive CD8+ T cells sorted from blood. The receptors shown here come from a man younger than 40 in good health.

V usage is TRBV13 and J usage is TRBJ1-5; weak D call: TRBD1 (6 bases). Trimming shortened V by 0 bases and J by 7 bases, and 10 bases separated the two germline ends. The CDR3 runs 14 residues. Looked up from germline, CDR1 is PRHDT and CDR2 is FYEKMQ (reference sequence). The CDR3 sequence: CASSLGTGGQPQHF. CDR3 bases: TGTGCCAGCAGCTTAGGGACAGGAGGGCAGCCCCAGCATTTT.

This chain uses TRBV9 with TRBJ1-4; TRBD1 is a possible D gene (5 bases). The germline V and J ends were trimmed by 2 bases and 7 bases, with 12 bases remaining between them. This CDR3 has 14 residues. CDR1 and CDR2 (germline): SGDLS, YYNGEE. CDR3 residues: CASSVRDRGEKLFF. The DNA of the CDR3 is TGTGCCAGCAGCGTGAGGGACCGGGGTGAAAAACTGTTTTTT.